This record covers a single T cell receptor beta chain. The data were taken from a study of blood T cell repertoires in COVID-19. The V segment lost 2 bases and the J segment 10 bases; nucleotides outside the gene matches: 12. The CDR3 extends over 15 amino acids. From germline, CDR1 is SGDLS and CDR2 YYNGEE. Repertoires were generated with immunoSEQ multiplex PCR, while TCRdb's copy carries only in-frame clones and drops some. The repertoire holds 300,000 to 400,000 clones, with around 89% as singletons. The sequenced sample was PBMCs or T cells enriched from blood (not recorded which). The receptor comes from a man aged 18 to 30 who had recovered from COVID-19. This chain links TRBV9 with TRBJ1-3; 7 bases fit TRBD1. CDR3 coding DNA: TGTGCCAGCAGCGTTAGGGACAGACCTTTAGGGACCATATATTTT. Translation gives CASSVRDRPLGTIYF.